The next 15 T cell receptor beta chains were all read from a single sample in a study of identical twins. TCRdb fed the 5' RACE reads into MiXCR, producing one record per CDR3 protein. The table lists around 650,000 distinct CDR3 sequences, under 8.5% of them singletons. These same data were also listed under a study on yellow fever vaccine responses in identical twins.

The sequenced sample consisted of PBMCs. All receptors derive from a woman between 18 and 30 years old in good health.

This clonotype was found many times. The chain has TRBV5-1 and TRBJ2-5, with D hard to call. Germline-derived CDR1 and CDR2 are SGHRS and YFSETQ. The CDR3 consists of 13 residues. V was clipped by 2 bases and J by 4 bases, with 9 bases between them. CDR3 in DNA: TGCGCCAGCAGCTTCCAAATTTCAGAGACCCAGTACTTC. Residues: CASSFQISETQYF.

The V call is TRBV12-3 or TRBV12-4, the J call TRBJ1-2; 9 nucleotides agree with TRBD1. V dropped 6 bases and J dropped 4; count of bases not matched to a gene: 9. The CDR3 has 15 amino acids. CDR3 loop: CASSPTGTGTYGYTF. CDR3 sequence (DNA): TGTGCCAGCAGCCCCACCGGGACAGGGACCTATGGCTACACCTTC.

This clonotype was seen repeatedly, ten times or more. The chain has TRBV12-3 or TRBV12-4 and TRBJ2-1; possibly TRBD1 for D (6 bases). V was trimmed by 4 bases and J by 0 bases, leaving 10 bases between them. The CDR3 covers 15 residues. DNA of the CDR3: TGTGCCAGCAGTTGGGGACACGGCTCCTACAATGAGCAGTTCTTC. Protein product: CASSWGHGSYNEQFF.

This clonotype was recorded many times. This chain uses TRBV3-1 with TRBJ2-2, with TRBD1 matching 7 bases. Looked up from germline, CDR1 is LGHDT and CDR2 is YNNKEL (reference sequence). Losses at the gene ends were 1 base for V and 4 bases for J; bases not matched to a gene: 3. CDR3 length equals 15 residues. The DNA for the CDR3 is TGTGCCAGCAGCCAAGGACAGGGCAGCACCGGGGAGCTGTTTTTT. Translating it yields CASSQGQGSTGELFF.

This clonotype has only a few counts. The chain combines TRBV6-2 or TRBV6-3 with TRBJ2-3, with 12 bases lining up with TRBD2. This CDR3 contains 16 residues. With V trimmed by 5 bases and J by 2 bases, 5 bases remained unmatched. Germline CDR1 is MNHEY and CDR2 is SVGEGT. CDR3 sequence reads: CASSDPSGGATDTQYF. The CDR3 bases are TGTGCCAGCAGTGACCCTAGCGGGGGGGCCACAGATACGCAGTATTTT.

The chain joins TRBV7-8 to TRBJ2-7; D is tentatively TRBD1 or TRBD2 (5 bases each). The CDR3 totals 13 residues. Looked up from germline, CDR1 is SGHVS and CDR2 is FQNEAQ. V was cut by 0 bases and J by 5 bases, with 8 bases left in between. CDR3 loop: CASSLAGENEQYF. The CDR3 DNA is TGTGCCAGCAGCTTAGCGGGGGAGAACGAGCAGTACTTC.

The chain combines TRBV6-1 with TRBJ2-2, with 8 bases identical to TRBD1. The germline V gene encodes CDR1 MNHNS and CDR2 SASEGT. Unmatched junction bases numbered 9, after V lost 5 bases and J lost 4 bases. The CDR3 spans 16 residues. The CDR3 region is CASSPQGALVTGELFF. In DNA, the CDR3 is TGTGCCAGCAGTCCGCAGGGGGCGCTGGTCACCGGGGAGCTGTTTTTT.

This clonotype was detected only a few times. V and J are TRBV7-3 and TRBJ2-7; weak D call: TRBD1 (5 bases). V dropped 0 bases and J dropped 5 bases, with 8 bases sitting between them. Germline assignment: CDR1 SGHTA and CDR2 FQGTGA. The CDR3 is 13 amino acids. The CDR3 spells CASSLTRTNEQYF. The DNA for the CDR3 is TGTGCCAGCAGCTTAACGAGGACAAACGAGCAGTACTTC.

The rearrangement uses TRBV7-2 and TRBJ1-2; D is possibly TRBD1 (5 bases). The CDR3 runs to 14 residues. Trimming took 5 bases from V and 8 from J, leaving 18 bases between them. The germline V gene encodes CDR1 SGHTA and CDR2 FQGNSA. CDR3: CASSQMRGAAGYTF. DNA of the CDR3: TGTGCCAGCAGCCAGATGAGAGGGGCTGCCGGCTACACCTTC.

This clonotype was counted ten times or more. The chain carries TRBV5-1 and TRBJ2-1, with 7 bases lining up with TRBD1. The ends lost 1 base at V and 7 bases at J; junction bases unmatched: 5. The CDR3 runs 14 residues. Germline CDR1 and CDR2: SGHRS and YFSETQ. CDR3 region: CASSLSVTGNEQFF. The CDR3 DNA reads as TGCGCCAGCAGCTTGTCAGTGACAGGGAATGAGCAGTTCTTC.

V gene TRBV7-8 combines with J gene TRBJ2-5, with D tentatively TRBD2 (5 bases). V was cut by 5 bases and J by 4 bases, with 14 bases left in between. Germline values: CDR1 SGHVS, CDR2 FQNEAQ. This CDR3 spans 14 amino acids. CDR3 nucleotide sequence: TGTGCCAGCAGCCCCACGGAAGCGGTAGAGACCCAGTACTTC. Protein: CASSPTEAVETQYF.

The J gene is TRBJ2-2, the V gene TRBV19; 7 bases match TRBD2. The V gene end was trimmed by 8 bases and the J gene end by 1 base; junction bases not matched to a gene: 1. Per germline, CDR1 LNHDA and CDR2 SQIVND (reference sequence). The CDR3 runs 13 residues. The CDR3 sequence is CASWTRNTGELFF. CDR3 bases: TGTGCCAGTTGGACTAGGAACACCGGGGAGCTGTTTTTT. Full variable domain (rest looked up from reference TRBV19 and TRBJ2-2): DGGITQSPKYLFRKEGQNVTLSCEQNLNHDAMYWYRQDPGQGLRLIYYSQIVNDFQKGDIAEGYSVSREKKESFPLTVTSAQKNPTAFYLCASWTRNTGELFFGEGSRLTVL.

This clonotype was detected a few times. V is TRBV27 and J is TRBJ1-5; 7 bases are a match to TRBD1. The CDR3 spans 15 residues. CDR1 MNHEY and CDR2 SMNVEV come from the germline V gene (reference sequence). The trim removed 6 bases at V and 0 bases at J, leaving 5 bases unmatched. CDR3 DNA: TGTGCCAGCAGCGACAGGGTCGGTAGCAATCAGCCCCAGCATTTT. Amino acids: CASSDRVGSNQPQHF.

This clonotype was counted ten times or more. The chain links TRBV12-3 or TRBV12-4 to TRBJ1-3, with D unclear. The length of the CDR3 is 16 residues. The V and J ends lost 2 bases and 0 bases respectively, with 11 bases between them. The CDR3 DNA is TGTGCCAGCAGTTTATCGGCGGGGAGCTCTGGAAACACCATATATTTT. Translating gives CASSLSAGSSGNTIYF.

In its sample, this clonotype was seen a few times. The V and J genes are TRBV28 and TRBJ2-7; D is unclear. The CDR3 is 13 amino acids. Germline-derived CDR1 and CDR2 are MDHEN and SYDVKM. Trimming stripped 8 bases from V and 3 bases from J, with 14 bases between. Here the CDR3 reads CASSQGPVYEQYV. The CDR3 coding sequence is TGTGCCAGCTCCCAAGGACCGGTCTACGAGCAGTACGTC.